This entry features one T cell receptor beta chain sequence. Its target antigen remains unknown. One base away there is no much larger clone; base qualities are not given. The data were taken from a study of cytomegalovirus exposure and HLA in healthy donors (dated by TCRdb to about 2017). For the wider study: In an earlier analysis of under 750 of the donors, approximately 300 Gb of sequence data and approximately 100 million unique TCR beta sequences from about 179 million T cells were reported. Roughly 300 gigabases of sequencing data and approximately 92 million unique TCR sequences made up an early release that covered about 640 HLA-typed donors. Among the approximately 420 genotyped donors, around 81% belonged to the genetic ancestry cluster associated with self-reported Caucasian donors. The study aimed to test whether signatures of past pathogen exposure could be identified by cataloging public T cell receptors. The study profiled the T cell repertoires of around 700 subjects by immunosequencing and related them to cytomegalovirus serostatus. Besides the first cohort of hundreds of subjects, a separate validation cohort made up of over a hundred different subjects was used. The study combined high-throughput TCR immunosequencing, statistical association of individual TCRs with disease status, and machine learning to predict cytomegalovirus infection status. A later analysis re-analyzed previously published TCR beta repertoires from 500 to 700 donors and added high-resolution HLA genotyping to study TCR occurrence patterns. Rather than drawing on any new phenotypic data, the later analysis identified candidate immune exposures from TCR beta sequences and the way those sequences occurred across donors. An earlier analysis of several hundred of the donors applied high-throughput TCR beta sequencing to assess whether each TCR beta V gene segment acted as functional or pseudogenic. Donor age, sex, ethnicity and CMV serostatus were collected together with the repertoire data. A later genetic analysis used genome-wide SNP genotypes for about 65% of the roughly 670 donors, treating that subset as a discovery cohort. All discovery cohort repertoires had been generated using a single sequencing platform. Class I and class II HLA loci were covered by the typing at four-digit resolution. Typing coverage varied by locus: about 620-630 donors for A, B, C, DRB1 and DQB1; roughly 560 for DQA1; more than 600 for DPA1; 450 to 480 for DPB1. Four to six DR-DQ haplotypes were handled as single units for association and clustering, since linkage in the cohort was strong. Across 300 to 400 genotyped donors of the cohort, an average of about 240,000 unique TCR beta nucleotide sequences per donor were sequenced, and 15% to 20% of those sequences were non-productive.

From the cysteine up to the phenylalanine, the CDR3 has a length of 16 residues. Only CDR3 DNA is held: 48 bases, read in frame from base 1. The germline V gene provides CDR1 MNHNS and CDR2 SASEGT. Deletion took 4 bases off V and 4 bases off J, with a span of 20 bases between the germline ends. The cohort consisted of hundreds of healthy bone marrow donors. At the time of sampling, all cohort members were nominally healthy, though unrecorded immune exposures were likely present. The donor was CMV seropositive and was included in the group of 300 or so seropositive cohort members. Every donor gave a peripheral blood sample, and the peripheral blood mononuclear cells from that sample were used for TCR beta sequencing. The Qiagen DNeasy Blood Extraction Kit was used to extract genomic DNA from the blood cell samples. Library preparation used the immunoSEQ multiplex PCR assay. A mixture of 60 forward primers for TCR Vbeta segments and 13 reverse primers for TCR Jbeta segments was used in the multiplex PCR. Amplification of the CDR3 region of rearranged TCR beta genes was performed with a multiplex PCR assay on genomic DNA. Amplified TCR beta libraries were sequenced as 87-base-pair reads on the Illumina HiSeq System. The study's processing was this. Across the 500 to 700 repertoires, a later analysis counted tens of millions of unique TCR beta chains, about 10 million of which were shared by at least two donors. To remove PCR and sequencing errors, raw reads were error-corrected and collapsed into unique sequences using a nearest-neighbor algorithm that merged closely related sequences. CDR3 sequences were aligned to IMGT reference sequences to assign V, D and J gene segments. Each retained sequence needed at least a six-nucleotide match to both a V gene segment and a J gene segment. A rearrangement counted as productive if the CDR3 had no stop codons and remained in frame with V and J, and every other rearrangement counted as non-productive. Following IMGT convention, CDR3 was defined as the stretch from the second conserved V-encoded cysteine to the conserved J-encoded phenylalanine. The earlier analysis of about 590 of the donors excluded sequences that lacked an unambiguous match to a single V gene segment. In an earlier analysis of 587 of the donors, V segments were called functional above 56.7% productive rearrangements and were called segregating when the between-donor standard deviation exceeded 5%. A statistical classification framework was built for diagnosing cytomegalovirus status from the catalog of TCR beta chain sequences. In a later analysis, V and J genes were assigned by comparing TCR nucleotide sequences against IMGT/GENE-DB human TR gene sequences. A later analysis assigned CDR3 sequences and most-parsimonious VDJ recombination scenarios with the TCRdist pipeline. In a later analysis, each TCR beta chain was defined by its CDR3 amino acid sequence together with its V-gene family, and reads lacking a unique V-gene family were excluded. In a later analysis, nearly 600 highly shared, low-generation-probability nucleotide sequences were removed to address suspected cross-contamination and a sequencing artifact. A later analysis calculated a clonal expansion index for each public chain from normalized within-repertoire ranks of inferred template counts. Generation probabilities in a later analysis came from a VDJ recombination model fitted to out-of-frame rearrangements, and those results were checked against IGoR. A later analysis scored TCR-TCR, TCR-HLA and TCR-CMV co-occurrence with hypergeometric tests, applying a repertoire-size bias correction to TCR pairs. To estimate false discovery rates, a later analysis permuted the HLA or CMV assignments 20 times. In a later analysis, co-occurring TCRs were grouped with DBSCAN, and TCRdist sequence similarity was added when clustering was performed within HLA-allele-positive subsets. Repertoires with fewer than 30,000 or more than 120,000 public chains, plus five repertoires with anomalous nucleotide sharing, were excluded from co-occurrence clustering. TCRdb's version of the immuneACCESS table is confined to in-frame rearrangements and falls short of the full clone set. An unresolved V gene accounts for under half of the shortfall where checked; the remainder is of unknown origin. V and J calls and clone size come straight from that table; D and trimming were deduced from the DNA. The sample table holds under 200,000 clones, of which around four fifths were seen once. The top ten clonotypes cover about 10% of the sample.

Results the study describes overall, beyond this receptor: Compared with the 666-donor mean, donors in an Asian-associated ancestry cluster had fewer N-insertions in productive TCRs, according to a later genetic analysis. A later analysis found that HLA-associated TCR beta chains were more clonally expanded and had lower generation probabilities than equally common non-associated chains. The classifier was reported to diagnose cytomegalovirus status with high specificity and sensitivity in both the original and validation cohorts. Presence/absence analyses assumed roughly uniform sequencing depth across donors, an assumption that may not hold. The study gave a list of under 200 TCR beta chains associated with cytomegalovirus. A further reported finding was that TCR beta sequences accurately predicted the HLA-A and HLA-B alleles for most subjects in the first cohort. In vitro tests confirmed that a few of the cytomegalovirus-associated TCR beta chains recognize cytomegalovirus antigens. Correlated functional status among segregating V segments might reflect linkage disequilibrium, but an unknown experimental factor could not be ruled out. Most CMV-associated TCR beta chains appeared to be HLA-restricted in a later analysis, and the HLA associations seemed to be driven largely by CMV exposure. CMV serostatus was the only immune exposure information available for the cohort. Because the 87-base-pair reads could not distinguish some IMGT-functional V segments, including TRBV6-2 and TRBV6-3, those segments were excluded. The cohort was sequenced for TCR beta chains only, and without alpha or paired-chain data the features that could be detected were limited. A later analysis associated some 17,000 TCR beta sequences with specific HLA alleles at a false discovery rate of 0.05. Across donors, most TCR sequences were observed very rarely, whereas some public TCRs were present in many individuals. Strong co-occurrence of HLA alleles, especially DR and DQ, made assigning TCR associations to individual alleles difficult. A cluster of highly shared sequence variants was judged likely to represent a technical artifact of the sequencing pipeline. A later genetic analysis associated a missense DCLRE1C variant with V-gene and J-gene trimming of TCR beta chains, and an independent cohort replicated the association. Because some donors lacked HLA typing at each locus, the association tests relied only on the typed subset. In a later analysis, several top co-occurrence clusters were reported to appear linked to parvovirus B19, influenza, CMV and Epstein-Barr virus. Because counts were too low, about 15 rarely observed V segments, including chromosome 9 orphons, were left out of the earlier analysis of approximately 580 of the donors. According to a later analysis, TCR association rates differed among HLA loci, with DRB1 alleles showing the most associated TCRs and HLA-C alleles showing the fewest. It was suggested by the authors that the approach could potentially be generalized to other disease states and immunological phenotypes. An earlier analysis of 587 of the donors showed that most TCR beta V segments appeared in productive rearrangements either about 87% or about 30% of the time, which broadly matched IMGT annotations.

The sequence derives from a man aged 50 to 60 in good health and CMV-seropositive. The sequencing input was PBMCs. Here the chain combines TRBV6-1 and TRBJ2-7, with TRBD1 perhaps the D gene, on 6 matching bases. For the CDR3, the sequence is CASSVAGGLLVYEQYF. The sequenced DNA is TGTGCCAGCAGTGTAGCTGGGGGCCTATTGGTTTACGAGCAGTACTTC.